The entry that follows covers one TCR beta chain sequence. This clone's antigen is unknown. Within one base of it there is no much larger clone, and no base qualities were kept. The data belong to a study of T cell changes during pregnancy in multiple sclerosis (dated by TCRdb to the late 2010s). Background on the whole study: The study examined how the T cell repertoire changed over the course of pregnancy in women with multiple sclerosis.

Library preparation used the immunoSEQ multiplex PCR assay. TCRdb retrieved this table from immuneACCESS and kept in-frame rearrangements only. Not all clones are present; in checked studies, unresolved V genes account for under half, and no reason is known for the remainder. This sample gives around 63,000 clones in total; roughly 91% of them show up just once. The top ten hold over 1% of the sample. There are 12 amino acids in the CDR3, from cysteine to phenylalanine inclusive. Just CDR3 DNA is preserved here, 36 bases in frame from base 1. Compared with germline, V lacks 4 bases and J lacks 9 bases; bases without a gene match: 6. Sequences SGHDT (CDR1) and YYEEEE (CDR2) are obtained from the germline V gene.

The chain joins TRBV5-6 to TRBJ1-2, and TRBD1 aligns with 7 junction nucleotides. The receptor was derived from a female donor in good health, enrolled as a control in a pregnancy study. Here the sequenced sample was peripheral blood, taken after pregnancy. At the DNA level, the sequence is TGTGCCAGCAGCCGAACAGGGGCCAGCTACACCTTC. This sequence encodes CASSRTGASYTF.